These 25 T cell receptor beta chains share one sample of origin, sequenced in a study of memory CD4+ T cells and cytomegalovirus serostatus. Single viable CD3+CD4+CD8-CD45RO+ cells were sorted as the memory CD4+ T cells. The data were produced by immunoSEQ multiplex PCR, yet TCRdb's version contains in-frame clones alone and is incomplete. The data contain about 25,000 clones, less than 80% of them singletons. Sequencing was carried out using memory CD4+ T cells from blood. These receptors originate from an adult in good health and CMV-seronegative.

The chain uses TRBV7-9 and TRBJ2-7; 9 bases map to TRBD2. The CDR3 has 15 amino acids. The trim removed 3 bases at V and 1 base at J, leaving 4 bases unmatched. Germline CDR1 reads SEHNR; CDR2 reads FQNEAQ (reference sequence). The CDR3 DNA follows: TGTGCCAGCAGCTTTGGTAGCGGGGGATCCTACGAGCAGTACTTC. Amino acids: CASSFGSGGSYEQYF. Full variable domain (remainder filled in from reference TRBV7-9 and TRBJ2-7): DTGVSQNPRHKITKRGQNVTFRCDPISEHNRLYWYRQTLGQGPEFLTYFQNEAQLEKSRLLSDRFSAERPKGSFSTLEIQRTEQGDSAMYLCASSFGSGGSYEQYFGPGTRLTVT.

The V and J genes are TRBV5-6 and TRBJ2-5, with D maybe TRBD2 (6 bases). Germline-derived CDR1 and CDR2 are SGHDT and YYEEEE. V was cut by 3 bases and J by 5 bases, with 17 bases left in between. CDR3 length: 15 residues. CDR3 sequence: CASSYRSSAGETQYF. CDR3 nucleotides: TGTGCCAGCAGCTACCGGTCCTCGGCGGGGGAGACCCAGTACTTC. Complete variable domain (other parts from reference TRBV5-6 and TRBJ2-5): DAGVTQSPTHLIKTRGQQVTLRCSPKSGHDTVSWYQQALGQGPQFIFQYYEEEERQRGNFPDRFSGHQFPNYSSELNVNALLLGDSALYLCASSYRSSAGETQYFGPGTRLLVL.

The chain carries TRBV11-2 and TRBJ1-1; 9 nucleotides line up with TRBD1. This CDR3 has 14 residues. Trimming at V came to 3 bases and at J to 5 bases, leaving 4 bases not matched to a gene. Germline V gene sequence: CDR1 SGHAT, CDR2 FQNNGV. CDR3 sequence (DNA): TGTGCCAGCAGCTTTACAGGGGGCGTTACTGAAGCTTTCTTT. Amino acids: CASSFTGGVTEAFF.

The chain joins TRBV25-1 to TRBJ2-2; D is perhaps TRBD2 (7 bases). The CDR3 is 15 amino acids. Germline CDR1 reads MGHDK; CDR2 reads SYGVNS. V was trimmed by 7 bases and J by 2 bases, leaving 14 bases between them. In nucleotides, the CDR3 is TGTGCCAGCACTTTGGCGGGGGCAAACACCGGGGAGCTGTTTTTT. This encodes CASTLAGANTGELFF.

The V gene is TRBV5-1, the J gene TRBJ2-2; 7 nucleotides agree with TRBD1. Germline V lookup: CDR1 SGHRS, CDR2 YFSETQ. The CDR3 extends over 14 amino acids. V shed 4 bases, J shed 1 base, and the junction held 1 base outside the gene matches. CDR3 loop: CASSGQVNTGELFF. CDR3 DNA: TGCGCCAGCAGCGGACAGGTGAACACCGGGGAGCTGTTTTTT.

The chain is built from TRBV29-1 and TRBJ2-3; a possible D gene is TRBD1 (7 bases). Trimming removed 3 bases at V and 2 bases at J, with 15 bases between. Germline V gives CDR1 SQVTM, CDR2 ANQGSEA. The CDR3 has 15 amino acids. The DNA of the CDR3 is TGCAGCGTTGAGTGGCGGGGACAGAACACAGATACGCAGTATTTT. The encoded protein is CSVEWRGQNTDTQYF.

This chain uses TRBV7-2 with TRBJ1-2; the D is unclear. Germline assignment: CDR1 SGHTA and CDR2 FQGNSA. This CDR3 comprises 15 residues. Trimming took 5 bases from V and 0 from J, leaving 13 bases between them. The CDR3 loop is CASSLGRSTNYGYTF. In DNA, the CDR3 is TGTGCCAGCAGCCTTGGACGCAGCACTAACTATGGCTACACCTTC. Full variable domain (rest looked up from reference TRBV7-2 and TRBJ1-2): GAGVSQSPSNKVTEKGKDVELRCDPISGHTALYWYRQSLGQGLEFLIYFQGNSAPDKSGLPSDRFSAERTGGSVSTLTIQRTQQEDSAVYLCASSLGRSTNYGYTFGSGTRLTVV.

This CDR3 reads CASSDNSRDGDYEQYF. DNA for the CDR3: TGCGCCAGCAGTGATAACTCCAGGGACGGAGACTACGAGCAGTACTTC. The chain couples TRBV10-1 to TRBJ2-7, with D tentatively TRBD1 or TRBD2 (5 bases each). The CDR3 sequence is 16 residues long. Germline loops: CDR1 WNHNN, CDR2 SYGVQD (reference sequence). Trimming cost V 3 bases and J 3 bases, with 18 bases left between them.

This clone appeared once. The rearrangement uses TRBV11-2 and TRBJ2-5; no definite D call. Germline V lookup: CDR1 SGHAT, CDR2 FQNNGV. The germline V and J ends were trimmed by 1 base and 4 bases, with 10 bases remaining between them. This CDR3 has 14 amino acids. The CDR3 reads CASSLGSWRETQYF. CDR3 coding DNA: TGTGCCAGCAGCTTAGGGTCCTGGCGAGAGACCCAGTACTTC.

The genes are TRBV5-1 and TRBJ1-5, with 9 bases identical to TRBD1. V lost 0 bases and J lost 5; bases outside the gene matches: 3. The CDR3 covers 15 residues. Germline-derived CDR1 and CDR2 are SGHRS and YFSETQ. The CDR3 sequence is CASSLAGTGHQPQHF. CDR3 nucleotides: TGCGCCAGCAGCTTGGCCGGGACAGGGCATCAGCCCCAGCATTTT.

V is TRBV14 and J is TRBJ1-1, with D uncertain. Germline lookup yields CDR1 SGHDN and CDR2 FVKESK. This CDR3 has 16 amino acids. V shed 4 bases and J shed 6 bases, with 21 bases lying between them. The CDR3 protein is CASSPGFGLGKSEAFF. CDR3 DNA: TGTGCCAGCAGCCCGGGTTTTGGTTTAGGGAAGTCTGAAGCTTTCTTT.

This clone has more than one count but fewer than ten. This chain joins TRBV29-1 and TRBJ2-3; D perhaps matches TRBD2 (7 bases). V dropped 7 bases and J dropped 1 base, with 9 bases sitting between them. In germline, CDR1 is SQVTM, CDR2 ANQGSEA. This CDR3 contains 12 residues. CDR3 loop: CSGGGRTDTQYF. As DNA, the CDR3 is TGCAGCGGGGGGGGCCGCACAGATACGCAGTATTTT.

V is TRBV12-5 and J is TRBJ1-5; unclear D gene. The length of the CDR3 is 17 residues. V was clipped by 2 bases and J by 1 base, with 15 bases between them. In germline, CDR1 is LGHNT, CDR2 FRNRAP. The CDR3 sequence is CASGLWFEVGSNQPQHF. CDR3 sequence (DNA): TGTGCTAGTGGTTTGTGGTTCGAGGTTGGGAGCAATCAGCCCCAGCATTTT.

The CDR3 nucleotides are TGTGCCAGCAGCGTGGCGCCAGTCGGCACAGATACGCAGTATTTT. Residues: CASSVAPVGTDTQYF. The chain combines TRBV9 with TRBJ2-3; D unresolved. The CDR3 totals 15 residues. The ends were cut back, 2 bases at V and 1 base at J, with 11 bases in the middle. Germline V gene sequence: CDR1 SGDLS, CDR2 YYNGEE.

CDR3 DNA: TGTGCCAGCAGCCGGACACAGGGGGCCGATGGAGCTTTCTTT. This codes for CASSRTQGADGAFF. The chain couples TRBV7-9 to TRBJ1-1, with 9 positions matching TRBD1. The germline gives CDR1 SEHNR, CDR2 FQNEAQ (reference sequence). This CDR3 is built from 14 residues. V shed 5 bases, J shed 10 bases, and the junction held 11 bases outside the gene matches.

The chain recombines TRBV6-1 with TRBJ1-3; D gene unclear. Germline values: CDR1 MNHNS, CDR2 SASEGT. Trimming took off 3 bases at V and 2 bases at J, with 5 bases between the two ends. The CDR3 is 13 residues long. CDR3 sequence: CASSDGAGNTIYF. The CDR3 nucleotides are TGTGCCAGCAGTGATGGGGCTGGAAACACCATATATTTT.

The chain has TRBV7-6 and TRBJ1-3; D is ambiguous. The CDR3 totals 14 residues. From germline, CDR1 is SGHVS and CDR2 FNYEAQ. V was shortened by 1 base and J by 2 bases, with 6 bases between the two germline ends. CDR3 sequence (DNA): TGTGCCAGCAGCTTAGGGCCAGCTGGAAACACCATATATTTT. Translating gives CASSLGPAGNTIYF.

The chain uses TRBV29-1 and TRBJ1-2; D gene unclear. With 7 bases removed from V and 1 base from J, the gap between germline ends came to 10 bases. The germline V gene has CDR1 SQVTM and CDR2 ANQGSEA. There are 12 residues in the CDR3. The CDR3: CSGQGYNYGYTF. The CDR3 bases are TGCAGCGGACAAGGGTATAACTATGGCTACACCTTC.

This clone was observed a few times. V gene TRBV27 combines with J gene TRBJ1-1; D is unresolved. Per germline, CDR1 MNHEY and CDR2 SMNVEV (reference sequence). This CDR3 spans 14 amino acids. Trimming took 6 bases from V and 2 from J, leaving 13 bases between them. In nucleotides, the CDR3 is TGTGCCAGCAGCCTCCTGGATCCTAACACTGAAGCTTTCTTT. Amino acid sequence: CASSLLDPNTEAFF.

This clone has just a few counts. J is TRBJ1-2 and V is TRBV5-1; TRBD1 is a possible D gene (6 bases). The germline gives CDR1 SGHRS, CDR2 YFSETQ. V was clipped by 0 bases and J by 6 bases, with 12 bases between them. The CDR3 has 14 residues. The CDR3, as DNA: TGCGCCAGCAGCTTGGATGGGGGCATAGATGGCTACACCTTC. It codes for CASSLDGGIDGYTF.

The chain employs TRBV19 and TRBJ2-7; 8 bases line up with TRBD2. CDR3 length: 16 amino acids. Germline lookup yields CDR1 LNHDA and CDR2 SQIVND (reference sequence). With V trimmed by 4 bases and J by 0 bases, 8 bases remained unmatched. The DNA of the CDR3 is TGTGCCAGTAGTACCATCCCCGGGACTAGCTCCTACGAGCAGTACTTC. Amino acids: CASSTIPGTSSYEQYF.

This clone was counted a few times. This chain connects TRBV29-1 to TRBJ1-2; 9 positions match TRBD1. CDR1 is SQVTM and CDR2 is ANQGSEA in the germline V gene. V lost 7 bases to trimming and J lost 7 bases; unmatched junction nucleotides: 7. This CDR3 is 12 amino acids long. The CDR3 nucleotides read TGCAGCGGTAGACAGGGGGAGAGTGGCTACACCTTC. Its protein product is CSGRQGESGYTF.

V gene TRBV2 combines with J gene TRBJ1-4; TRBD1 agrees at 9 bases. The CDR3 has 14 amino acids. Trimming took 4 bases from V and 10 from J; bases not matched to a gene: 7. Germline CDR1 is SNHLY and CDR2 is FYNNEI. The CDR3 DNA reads TGTGCCAGCAGTGCCCCCTCGACAGGGGGAAAACTGTTTTTT. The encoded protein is CASSAPSTGGKLFF.

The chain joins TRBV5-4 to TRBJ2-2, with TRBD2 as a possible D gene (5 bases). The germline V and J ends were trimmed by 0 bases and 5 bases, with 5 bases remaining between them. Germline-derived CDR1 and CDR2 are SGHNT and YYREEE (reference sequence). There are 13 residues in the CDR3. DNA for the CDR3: TGTGCCAGCAGCTTGGTAGCGACCGGGGAGCTGTTTTTT. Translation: CASSLVATGELFF.

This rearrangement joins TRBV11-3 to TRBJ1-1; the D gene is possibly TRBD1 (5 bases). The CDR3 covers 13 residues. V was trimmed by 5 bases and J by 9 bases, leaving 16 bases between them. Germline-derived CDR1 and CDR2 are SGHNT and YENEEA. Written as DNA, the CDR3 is TGTGCCAGCAGCCCAGGGCCCGCCAGGCAAGCTTTCTTT. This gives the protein CASSPGPARQAFF.